Here is one TCR beta chain with its context. The antigen remains unidentified. Terminally differentiated effector memory CD45RA+ cells were excluded by CCR7 positive selection of CD45RO-negative cells. Germline V gene sequence: CDR1 MNHEY, CDR2 SMNVEV (reference sequence). Trimming shortened V by 2 bases and J by 6 bases, and 15 bases separated the two germline ends. The CDR3 sequence is 15 residues long. Here immunoSEQ multiplex PCR was the method, and the copy in TCRdb shows in-frame clones only, minus some. The table includes hundreds of thousands of clones, about 96% detected once. The sample is drawn from a study of shared clonotypes between healthy human individuals. Looking at the study overall: Each donor had three CD4 naive, three CD4 memory, two CD8 naive and one CD8 memory plate.

Study results and caveats: Genetic and exposure-history diversity was limited by the small donor number. Unshared clonotypes carried lower generation probabilities than those common to all four donors. The study found roughly 5% of naive CD4 clonotypes shared across a few donors.

The receptor's source is a woman younger than 45 in good health. The V call is TRBV27, the J call TRBJ2-3; D is perhaps TRBD2 (6 bases). The sample consisted of naive CD8+ T cells sorted from blood. Here the CDR3 reads CASSLGGGTRDTQYF. In nucleotides, the CDR3 is TGTGCCAGCAGTTTAGGAGGCGGGACGCGGGATACGCAGTATTTT.